These T cell receptor beta chains were read from a single sample in a study of cytomegalovirus exposure and HLA in healthy donors. Repertoires were generated with immunoSEQ multiplex PCR, while TCRdb's copy carries only in-frame clones and drops some. The sample has around 100,000 clones, over 60% seen once; the top ten hold about 8.3%. The material sequenced was PBMCs. The source is a man between 18 and 29 years old in good health and CMV-seropositive. CDR3s include the opening cysteine and the closing phenylalanine or tryptophan. A D gene is named only where the DNA matches it firmly. Clone size, where shown, is once, few, many, or a class for clones that have expanded.

TRBV2	TRBD2	TRBJ2-1	NA	CASSEASGEAYNEQFF	TGTGCCAGCAGTGAAGCGAGCGGGGAGGCCTACAATGAGCAGTTCTTC
TRBV5-6	TRBD1	TRBJ1-4	NA	CASSLRAGGNEKLFF	TGTGCCAGCAGCTTGAGGGCAGGGGGAAATGAAAAACTGTTTTTT
TRBV2	TRBD1	TRBJ1-4	NA	CASSQKQGALTNEKLFF	TGTGCCAGCAGTCAAAAGCAGGGGGCGCTTACTAATGAAAAACTGTTTTTT
TRBV27	NA	TRBJ1-4	NA	CASSSGPPGWGELFF	TGTGCCAGCAGTTCCGGCCCTCCGGGGTGGGGAGAACTGTTTTTT
TRBV2	NA	TRBJ1-2	NA	CASSEQGGFYGYTF	TGTGCCAGCAGTGAACAAGGAGGTTTCTATGGCTACACCTTC
TRBV7-3	TRBD1	TRBJ2-5	NA	CASSFDGGQGETQYF	TGTGCCAGCAGCTTTGACGGGGGACAGGGAGAGACCCAGTACTTC
TRBV9	NA	TRBJ2-2	NA	CASSAGTAGTGELFF	TGTGCCAGCAGCGCGGGGACGGCGGGGACCGGGGAGCTGTTTTTT
TRBV13	NA	TRBJ1-3	few	CASSPRVGGSGNTIYF	TGTGCCAGCAGCCCTAGGGTCGGGGGCTCTGGAAACACCATATATTTT
TRBV5-4	NA	TRBJ1-2	NA	CASSSLGSLGYTF	TGTGCCAGCAGCTCTCTCGGGAGCTTAGGCTACACCTTC
TRBV4-1	TRBD1	TRBJ1-4	NA	CASSQPRDRVGEKLFF	TGCGCCAGCAGCCAACCCCGGGACAGGGTCGGAGAAAAACTGTTTTTT
TRBV5-1	TRBD1	TRBJ2-3	NA	CASSYVQGAPGTDTQYF	TGCGCCAGCAGCTACGTACAGGGGGCGCCGGGCACAGATACGCAGTATTTT
TRBV5-1	TRBD1	TRBJ2-5	once	CASSLGWGTGETQYF	TGCGCCAGCAGCTTGGGATGGGGGACAGGAGAGACCCAGTACTTC
TRBV9	NA	TRBJ1-2	few	CASSVGWGVTYGYTF	TGTGCCAGCAGCGTAGGATGGGGCGTGACCTATGGCTACACCTTC
TRBV5-1	NA	TRBJ2-7	NA	CASSLEATYEQYF	TGCGCCAGCAGCTTGGAAGCTACCTACGAGCAGTACTTC
TRBV19	NA	TRBJ2-6	once	CASLSVRGRSGANVLTF	TGTGCCAGTCTCTCGGTGCGGGGAAGGTCTGGGGCCAACGTCCTGACTTTC
TRBV30	NA	TRBJ2-1	NA	CAAGGPNNEQFF	TGTGCGGCAGGGGGGCCAAACAATGAGCAGTTCTTC
TRBV5-6	NA	TRBJ2-3	few	CASSLALSTDTQYF	TGTGCCAGCAGCTTGGCACTGAGCACAGATACGCAGTATTTT
TRBV5-1	NA	TRBJ1-5	NA	CASSLALNQPQHF	TGCGCCAGCAGCTTGGCCCTCAATCAGCCCCAGCATTTT
TRBV5-6	NA	TRBJ2-2	few	CASSSKGLYRLNTGELFF	TGTGCCAGCAGCTCAAAAGGGCTCTACAGGTTGAACACCGGGGAGCTGTTTTTT
TRBV7-9	NA	TRBJ2-7	NA	CASSLGVAYEQYF	TGTGCCAGCAGCTTAGGCGTGGCCTACGAGCAGTACTTC
TRBV6-5	NA	TRBJ1-2	NA	CASSSDSRYGYTF	TGTGCCAGCAGTTCAGACAGCCGCTATGGCTACACCTTC
TRBV11-2	NA	TRBJ2-1	NA	CASSLSSEQFF	TGTGCCAGCAGCTTATCTAGTGAGCAGTTCTTC
TRBV15	TRBD1	TRBJ2-1	NA	CATSRDGGQGDNEQFF	TGTGCCACCAGCAGAGATGGTGGGCAGGGGGACAATGAGCAGTTCTTC